This T cell receptor (beta chain) stems from a study of T cell responses to AZD1222 COVID-19 vaccine. Study-wide points: Vaccination with two AZD1222 doses was followed by a rise in Spike-specific TCR breadth and depth.

Germline lookup yields CDR1 SGHAT and CDR2 FQNNGV. This CDR3 has 15 amino acids. V was pared by 3 bases and J by 3 bases, with 2 bases of the junction left unmatched. Note on this clone: Its antigen remains unknown.

Sequenced by immunoSEQ multiplex PCR; TCRdb stores in-frame clones only, minus some. This table holds about 97,000 clones, about 88% found once. The chain combines TRBV11-2 with TRBJ2-3; TRBD2 agrees at 11 bases. The sample here was peripheral blood, taken on day 0 of AZD1222 vaccination. This TCR came from an adult in good health. CDR3 sequence reads: CASSFSGGETDTQYF. In DNA form, the CDR3 reads TGTGCCAGCAGCTTTAGCGGGGGGGAGACAGATACGCAGTATTTT.